This T cell receptor (beta chain) was sequenced during a study of blood T cell repertoires in COVID-19. Study details: Specimens from acute and convalescent COVID-19 originated in the United States, Italy and Spain. PBMCs, B-cell-depleted T cells, or T cells were the source of the cDNA or gDNA that made up the material.

In the original processing: Amplification of reference gene primers was used by the study to estimate nucleated cell counts. The repertoire was sequenced with immunoSEQ multiplex PCR; TCRdb's copy has only in-frame clones and lacks some. The DNA gave D and trimming, while V, J and clone size come from that table. The sample has around 370,000 clones; 90% are singletons. The germline V gene has CDR1 SGHAT and CDR2 FQNNGV. The CDR3 consists of 18 residues. V lost 1 base to trimming and J lost 4 bases; unmatched junction nucleotides: 12. This chain uses TRBV11-2 with TRBJ2-2; 7 positions match TRBD1. Sequenced input: peripheral blood. This TCR was recovered from a man between 18 and 29 years old with active or convalescent COVID-19. This CDR3 is CASSLGGTVGRGTGELFF. The CDR3 DNA reads TGTGCCAGCAGCTTAGGAGGGACAGTTGGCCGTGGCACCGGGGAGCTGTTTTTT. The variable domain in full, completed from reference TRBV11-2 and TRBJ2-2, reads EAGVAQSPRYKIIEKRQSVAFWCNPISGHATLYWYQQILGQGPKLLIQFQNNGVVDDSQLPKDRFSAERLKGVDSTLKIQPAKLEDSAVYLCASSLGGTVGRGTGELFFGEGSRLTVL.